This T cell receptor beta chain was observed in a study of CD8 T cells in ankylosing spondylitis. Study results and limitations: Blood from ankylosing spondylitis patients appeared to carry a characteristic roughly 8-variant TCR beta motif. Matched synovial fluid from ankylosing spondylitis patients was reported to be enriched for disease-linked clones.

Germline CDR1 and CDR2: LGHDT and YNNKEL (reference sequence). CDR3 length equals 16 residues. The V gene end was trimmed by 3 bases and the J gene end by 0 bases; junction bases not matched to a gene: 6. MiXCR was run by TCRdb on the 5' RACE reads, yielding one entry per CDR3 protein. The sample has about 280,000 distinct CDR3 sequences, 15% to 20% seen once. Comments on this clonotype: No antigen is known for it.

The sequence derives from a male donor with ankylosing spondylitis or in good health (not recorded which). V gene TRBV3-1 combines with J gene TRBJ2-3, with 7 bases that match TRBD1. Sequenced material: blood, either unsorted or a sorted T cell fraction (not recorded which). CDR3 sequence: CASSHGQETSTDTQYF. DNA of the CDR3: TGTGCCAGCAGCCACGGACAGGAGACTAGCACAGATACGCAGTATTTT.